Shown below are 20 T cell receptor beta chains from a single sample sequenced in a study of lymphopenia after photon versus proton radiotherapy. Some clones are missing from TCRdb's copy, which holds only in-frame ones; the method was immunoSEQ multiplex PCR. The data show roughly 41,000 clones, with approximately 81% seen just once and roughly 3% held by the top ten. The specimen was peripheral blood, collected from a patient treated with photon-based radiotherapy. The origin of the receptors is a man aged 50 to 60 with gastric cancer.

J is TRBJ2-1 and V is TRBV2, with 7 positions matching TRBD1. V shed 2 bases and J 3 bases; nucleotides not matched to a gene: 4. Germline V CDR1 and CDR2: SNHLY, FYNNEI. This CDR3 region has 15 residues. The CDR3 is CASSERQGFYNEQFF. The CDR3 region has the DNA TGTGCCAGCAGTGAAAGACAGGGATTCTACAATGAGCAGTTCTTC.

The CDR3 nucleotides read TGTGCCAGCAGCATAGAGGGACAGGGGGCGCGGAATGAGCAGTTCTTC. Its protein product is CASSIEGQGARNEQFF. The chain recombines TRBV7-6 with TRBJ2-1, with 12 bases lining up with TRBD1. The CDR3 length is 16 residues. In germline, CDR1 is SGHVS, CDR2 FNYEAQ. The V gene end was trimmed by 5 bases and the J gene end by 7 bases; junction bases not matched to a gene: 9.

The chain uses TRBV18 and TRBJ2-1; 8 nucleotides match TRBD2. The germline V gene has CDR1 KGHSH and CDR2 LQKENI. The length of the CDR3 is 15 residues. The junction had 7 bases not matched to a gene; V was cut back by 1 base and J by 8 bases. The CDR3 coding sequence is TGTGCCAGCTCACCACGCCTCGGGAGGGGCGATGAGCAGTTCTTC. Translated, it gives CASSPRLGRGDEQFF.

The chain employs TRBV15 and TRBJ2-1, with 14 bases lining up with TRBD2. The V gene's germline CDR1 is LNHNV and CDR2 YYDKDF (reference sequence). The CDR3 length is 18 residues. Trimming removed 4 bases from V and 5 bases from J; junction bases left unmatched: 10. CDR3 in amino acids: CATSNSRLAGGPNNEQFF. The CDR3 DNA follows: TGTGCCACCAGCAATTCCAGACTAGCGGGAGGGCCAAACAATGAGCAGTTCTTC.

The chain couples TRBV4-1 to TRBJ2-1; D gene uncertain. Germline V gives CDR1 MGHRA, CDR2 YSYEKL. V was cut by 2 bases and J by 3 bases, with 11 bases left in between. The CDR3 is made up of 15 amino acids. In nucleotides, the CDR3 is TGCGCCAGCAGCCAACTTATTGGTTTCTACAATGAGCAGTTCTTC. Residues: CASSQLIGFYNEQFF.

This clone was counted between two and nine times. The V and J genes are TRBV28 and TRBJ1-3, with D maybe TRBD1 (6 bases). CDR1 and CDR2 (germline): MDHEN, SYDVKM. The CDR3 spans 20 residues. The V and J ends lost 3 bases and 0 bases respectively, with 24 bases between them. CDR3 DNA: TGTGCCAGCAGTTTCCTACTGAGGCGACAGGCCCAAAGCTCTGGAAACACCATATATTTT. It yields the protein CASSFLLRRQAQSSGNTIYF.

This chain uses TRBV19 with TRBJ2-1, with 8 bases that match TRBD2. V lost 5 bases to trimming and J lost 6 bases; unmatched junction nucleotides: 9. The germline V gene encodes CDR1 LNHDA and CDR2 SQIVND (reference sequence). This CDR3 spans 15 amino acids. The CDR3 DNA follows: TGTGCCAGTAGTCCTAGCGGGTGGCGGGGCAATGAGCAGTTCTTC. Its translation: CASSPSGWRGNEQFF. The variable domain in full, completed from reference TRBV19 and TRBJ2-1, reads DGGITQSPKYLFRKEGQNVTLSCEQNLNHDAMYWYRQDPGQGLRLIYYSQIVNDFQKGDIAEGYSVSREKKESFPLTVTSAQKNPTAFYLCASSPSGWRGNEQFFGPGTRLTVL.

The CDR3 DNA reads as TGTGCCAGCAGCCGCCGGAGGGCCTTTGGCGATACGCAGTATTTT. Encoded protein: CASSRRRAFGDTQYF. The gene calls are TRBV7-2 and TRBJ2-3; TRBD2 is a possible D gene (6 bases). The CDR3 extends over 15 amino acids. Looked up from germline, CDR1 is SGHTA and CDR2 is FQGNSA. V was trimmed by 5 bases and J by 6 bases, leaving 18 bases between them.

This chain connects TRBV7-2 to TRBJ1-2, with 11 bases aligning to TRBD1. Germline values: CDR1 SGHTA, CDR2 FQGNSA. J was trimmed by 4 bases and V by 5 bases; bases with no gene match: 15. The CDR3 is made up of 18 amino acids. The CDR3 sequence: CASSQQMDRGRISYGYTF. The CDR3 DNA reads as TGTGCCAGCAGCCAGCAGATGGACAGGGGGCGAATTAGCTATGGCTACACCTTC.

This clone was observed a few times. This chain uses TRBV9 with TRBJ2-3; no definite D call. The germline V and J ends were trimmed by 0 bases and 8 bases, with 13 bases remaining between them. This CDR3 spans 14 amino acids. Germline lookup yields CDR1 SGDLS and CDR2 YYNGEE. CDR3 coding DNA: TGTGCCAGCAGCGTAGATGTAGCTAGTGTTACGCAGTATTTT. This codes for CASSVDVASVTQYF.

This clone was picked up one time. V and J are TRBV27 and TRBJ1-1; D is uncertain. Per germline, CDR1 MNHEY and CDR2 SMNVEV (reference sequence). With 6 bases removed from V and 0 bases from J, the gap between germline ends came to 8 bases. This CDR3 comprises 13 residues. The DNA of the CDR3 is TGTGCCAGCAGGATTCATATGAACACTGAAGCTTTCTTT. This encodes CASRIHMNTEAFF.

The sample holds a few counts of this clone. V gene TRBV30 combines with J gene TRBJ2-5; possibly TRBD1 or TRBD2 for D (6 bases each). Germline V lookup: CDR1 GTSNPN, CDR2 SVGIG (reference sequence). V lost 0 bases, J lost 5 bases, and 16 bases lay in between. The CDR3 has 15 amino acids. CDR3: CAWSVRRGQGETQYF. The CDR3 nucleotides read TGTGCCTGGAGTGTCCGACGGGGGCAGGGGGAGACCCAGTACTTC.

The V call is TRBV5-4, the J call TRBJ2-2; 10 bases match TRBD2. CDR1 is SGHNT, CDR2 YYREEE, per germline (reference sequence). The CDR3 is 17 amino acids. The V gene end was trimmed by 1 base and the J gene end by 6 bases; junction bases not matched to a gene: 9. The CDR3 protein is CASSLRLGAGGPGELFF. The CDR3 nucleotides are TGTGCCAGCAGCTTGAGGCTTGGAGCGGGAGGGCCCGGGGAGCTGTTTTTT.

The V call is TRBV18, the J call TRBJ2-1; D is perhaps TRBD2 (6 bases). Per the germline V gene, CDR1 is KGHSH and CDR2 is LQKENI. The CDR3 loop spans 14 amino acids. The V end lost 4 bases, the J end lost 5 bases, and 12 bases lay between the germline ends. The CDR3 is CASSLYRENNEQFF. The DNA of the CDR3 is TGTGCCAGCTCACTGTATCGGGAGAACAATGAGCAGTTCTTC.

The CDR3 DNA reads TGTGCCAGCAGCAAAGGGTGGGAAACGACCCAGTACTTC. This encodes CASSKGWETTQYF. The rearrangement links TRBV13 to TRBJ2-5; D not resolved. The V gene lost 5 bases and the J gene lost 7 bases, with 14 bases spanning the gap. The CDR3 consists of 13 residues. CDR1 PRHDT and CDR2 FYEKMQ come from the germline V gene (reference sequence).

The gene calls are TRBV19 and TRBJ1-1; D possibly corresponds to TRBD1 (5 bases). This CDR3 has 15 amino acids. V lost 3 bases and J lost 0, with 11 bases in between. The germline V gene encodes CDR1 LNHDA and CDR2 SQIVND (reference sequence). CDR3 in DNA: TGTGCCAGTAGTATTTGGGGGTCTTTGAACACTGAAGCTTTCTTT. This sequence encodes CASSIWGSLNTEAFF.

The J gene is TRBJ2-6, the V gene TRBV4-1, with D perhaps given as TRBD1 or TRBD2 (5 bases each). CDR3 length: 18 residues. The germline V and J ends were trimmed by 0 bases and 0 bases, with 12 bases remaining between them. Germline CDR1 is MGHRA and CDR2 is YSYEKL. The CDR3 DNA sequence: TGCGCCAGCAGCCAAGATGGGGACCGACGCTCTGGGGCCAACGTCCTGACTTTC. Translation: CASSQDGDRRSGANVLTF.

This chain joins TRBV18 and TRBJ1-4; D is undetermined. This CDR3 comprises 14 residues. Looked up from germline, CDR1 is KGHSH and CDR2 is LQKENI. V was shortened by 2 bases and J by 4 bases, with 8 bases between the two germline ends. CDR3 protein: CASSPGRGNEKLFF. CDR3 DNA: TGTGCCAGCTCACCAGGGCGGGGTAATGAAAAACTGTTTTTT.

The chain couples TRBV5-1 to TRBJ2-2; D is perhaps TRBD1 or TRBD2 (6 bases each). The germline CDR1 and CDR2 sequences are SGHRS and YFSETQ. This CDR3 is built from 14 residues. V dropped 3 bases and J dropped 6 bases, with 12 bases sitting between them. CDR3 sequence: CASSWGARAGELFF. For the CDR3, the DNA is TGCGCCAGCAGCTGGGGGGCGAGGGCCGGGGAGCTGTTTTTT.

V gene TRBV2 combines with J gene TRBJ2-7; possibly TRBD2 for D (7 bases). V lost 6 bases and J lost 2, with 20 bases in between. The CDR3 runs to 16 residues. The germline V gene encodes CDR1 SNHLY and CDR2 FYNNEI. CDR3 DNA sequence: TGTGCCAGCAGGAAGGGGGAGGGCCTGGGTACCTACGAGCAGTACTTC. Translating it yields CASRKGEGLGTYEQYF. The variable domain in full, with the rest retrieved from reference TRBV2 and TRBJ2-7, is EPEVTQTPSHQVTQMGQEVILRCVPISNHLYFYWYRQILGQKVEFLVSFYNNEISEKSEIFDDQFSVERPDGSNFTLKIRSTKLEDSAMYFCASRKGEGLGTYEQYFGPGTRLTVT.